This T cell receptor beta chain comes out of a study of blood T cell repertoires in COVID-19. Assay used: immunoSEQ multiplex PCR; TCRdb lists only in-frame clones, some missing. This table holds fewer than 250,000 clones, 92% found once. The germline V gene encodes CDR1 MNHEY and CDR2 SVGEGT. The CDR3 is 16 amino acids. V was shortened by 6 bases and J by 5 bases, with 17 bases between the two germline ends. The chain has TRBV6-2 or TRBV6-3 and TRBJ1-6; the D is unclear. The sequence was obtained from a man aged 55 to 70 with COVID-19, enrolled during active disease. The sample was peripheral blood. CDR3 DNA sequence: TGTGCCAGCAGCTCTTTTAAGACAAGAAATAATTCACCCCTCCACTTT. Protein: CASSSFKTRNNSPLHF.